A single sample is the source of the 32 T cell receptor beta chains below, sequenced in a study of human T cells and chemical hapten exposure. The time point: healthy volunteer bleed at 6 weeks. Total RNA was extracted from unfractionated whole blood. TCRdb reprocessed the RACE reads via MiXCR and lists one record per CDR3 protein. Found here are tens of thousands of distinct CDR3 sequences, over 8.5% of them singletons; the top ten hold roughly 1.5%. Source material: whole blood. The origin of the receptors is a male donor in good health. Some clones in this sample may be carry-over from other donors' samples.

This clonotype appeared a few times. The V and J genes are TRBV5-1 and TRBJ2-7, with no clear D. This CDR3 has 13 amino acids. Trimming shortened V by 0 bases and J by 2 bases, and 6 bases separated the two germline ends. Germline V gene data show CDR1 as SGHRS and CDR2 as YFSETQ. CDR3 sequence reads: CASSLAPAYEQYF. Written as DNA, the CDR3 is TGCGCCAGCAGCTTGGCTCCAGCCTACGAGCAGTACTTC.

The chain recombines TRBV12-5 with TRBJ2-5; D gene uncertain. Germline CDR1 reads LGHNT; CDR2 reads FRNRAP. V was cut by 2 bases and J by 5 bases, with 9 bases left in between. The CDR3 is 13 residues long. DNA for the CDR3: TGTGCTAGTGGTTTGTGGCCCTTGGAGACCCAGTACTTC. Protein product: CASGLWPLETQYF.

This clonotype was detected a few times. This chain joins TRBV12-3 or TRBV12-4 and TRBJ1-1; D may be TRBD1 (5 bases). V gave up 2 bases and J gave up 4 bases, with 14 bases separating them. This CDR3 region has 15 residues. The CDR3 is CASSLIGGWGTEAFF. CDR3 bases: TGTGCCAGCAGTTTAATCGGGGGATGGGGCACTGAAGCTTTCTTT.

In this sample, this clonotype turned up a few times. This chain joins TRBV7-9 and TRBJ2-3, with 8 bases lining up with TRBD2. The V gene end was trimmed by 10 bases and the J gene end by 8 bases; junction bases not matched to a gene: 11. CDR3 length: 13 residues. Germline V CDR1 and CDR2: SEHNR, FQNEAQ (reference sequence). The CDR3 coding sequence is TGTGCCACTCCGGGACTAGAGAAGGGTACGCAGTATTTT. This sequence encodes CATPGLEKGTQYF.

The chain combines TRBV7-2 with TRBJ1-1; no reliable D call. Per the germline V gene, CDR1 is SGHTA and CDR2 is FQGNSA. The CDR3 is made up of 15 amino acids. Trimming took off 1 base at V and 3 bases at J, with 12 bases between the two ends. The CDR3 coding sequence is TGTGCCAGCAGCTTAGTGACGAGGACGCACACTGAAGCTTTCTTT. Its protein product is CASSLVTRTHTEAFF.

The chain combines TRBV3-1 with TRBJ1-2; D is possibly TRBD1 (5 bases). This CDR3 spans 14 amino acids. Germline lookup yields CDR1 LGHDT and CDR2 YNNKEL (reference sequence). V was clipped by 0 bases and J by 4 bases, with 9 bases between them. The CDR3: CASSQDGAGYGYTF. The CDR3 DNA is TGTGCCAGCAGCCAAGATGGGGCAGGCTATGGCTACACCTTC. The full variable domain, completed using reference TRBV3-1 and TRBJ1-2, is DTAVSQTPKYLVTQMGNDKSIKCEQNLGHDTMYWYKQDSKKFLKIMFSYNNKELIINETVPNRFSPKSPDKAHLNLHINSLELGDSAVYFCASSQDGAGYGYTFGSGTRLTVV.

The chain is built from TRBV2 and TRBJ1-1; D call uncertain. Germline CDR1 and CDR2: SNHLY and FYNNEI. The CDR3 consists of 13 residues. The ends were cut back, 4 bases at V and 1 base at J, with 7 bases in the middle. The CDR3 spells CASSGGPNTEAFF. CDR3 nucleotide sequence: TGTGCCAGCAGTGGAGGGCCGAACACTGAAGCTTTCTTT. The full variable domain, with the rest looked up from reference TRBV2 and TRBJ1-1, is EPEVTQTPSHQVTQMGQEVILRCVPISNHLYFYWYRQILGQKVEFLVSFYNNEISEKSEIFDDQFSVERPDGSNFTLKIRSTKLEDSAMYFCASSGGPNTEAFFGQGTRLTVV.

The chain couples TRBV6-4 to TRBJ2-1; TRBD2 agrees at 10 bases. The CDR3 runs 15 residues. The junction had 0 bases not matched to a gene; V was cut back by 0 bases and J by 4 bases. Germline CDR1 and CDR2: MRHNA and SNTAGT. The CDR3 nucleotides read TGTGCCAGCAGTGACTCAGCGGGGGGGTACAATGAGCAGTTCTTC. This sequence encodes CASSDSAGGYNEQFF.

This clonotype was seen at least ten times. The chain couples TRBV20-1 to TRBJ1-5; D gene unclear. The germline V gene encodes CDR1 DFQATT and CDR2 SNEGSKA (reference sequence). Trimming shortened V by 0 bases and J by 7 bases, and 16 bases separated the two germline ends. The CDR3 is made up of 15 amino acids. CDR3 sequence: CSARDLRTASQPQHF. CDR3 bases: TGCAGTGCTAGAGATCTCCGGACTGCAAGCCAGCCCCAGCATTTT.

The V and J genes are TRBV7-2 and TRBJ1-3; D is perhaps TRBD1 (5 bases). Germline assignment: CDR1 SGHTA and CDR2 FQGNSA. This CDR3 has 14 residues. V was pared by 4 bases and J by 2 bases, with 9 bases between. The CDR3 DNA reads TGTGCCAGCAGCTCCCGGGGGACTGGAAACACCATATATTTT. Its translation is CASSSRGTGNTIYF. Full variable domain (rest looked up from reference TRBV7-2 and TRBJ1-3): GAGVSQSPSNKVTEKGKDVELRCDPISGHTALYWYRQSLGQGLEFLIYFQGNSAPDKSGLPSDRFSAERTGGSVSTLTIQRTQQEDSAVYLCASSSRGTGNTIYFGEGSWLTVV.

There are many counts of this clonotype. CDR3 nucleotide sequence: TGTGCCAGTCGACTAGCGGGAGGGCAAGATACGCAGTATTTT. It is translated as CASRLAGGQDTQYF. The chain combines TRBV6-1 with TRBJ2-3; TRBD2 matches at 14 bases. With 9 bases clipped from V and 5 bases from J, the junction kept 4 bases outside the gene matches. Germline values: CDR1 MNHNS, CDR2 SASEGT. The CDR3 consists of 14 residues.

This rearrangement joins TRBV7-2 to TRBJ2-3; a weak D match, TRBD2 (5 bases). This CDR3 is 15 amino acids long. V lost 0 bases to trimming and J lost 1 base, with 8 bases between them. Germline values: CDR1 SGHTA, CDR2 FQGNSA. This chain's CDR3 is CASSLALGGTDTQYF. CDR3 nucleotide sequence: TGTGCCAGCAGCTTAGCGCTCGGGGGCACAGATACGCAGTATTTT.

The J gene is TRBJ2-6, the V gene TRBV20-1, with 7 bases fitting TRBD1. The CDR3 is 16 amino acids. The V gene's germline CDR1 is DFQATT and CDR2 SNEGSKA (reference sequence). The V segment lost 0 bases and the J segment 2 bases; nucleotides outside the gene matches: 4. CDR3 in amino acids: CSARDPGQPGANVLTF. The CDR3, as DNA: TGCAGTGCTAGAGACCCGGGACAGCCTGGGGCCAACGTCCTGACTTTC.

This clonotype occurred many times. The chain carries TRBV6-1 and TRBJ1-5, with 8 nucleotides matching TRBD1. The germline CDR1 and CDR2 sequences are MNHNS and SASEGT. V lost 6 bases and J lost 4; bases outside the gene matches: 5. The CDR3 loop spans 14 amino acids. The CDR3 DNA is TGTGCCAGCAGCCTGACAGGGGAAAATCAGCCCCAGCATTTT. It yields the protein CASSLTGENQPQHF.

The rearrangement links TRBV20-1 to TRBJ2-3; 11 positions match TRBD2. CDR1 is DFQATT, CDR2 SNEGSKA, per germline (reference sequence). The CDR3 consists of 15 residues. The junction had 0 bases not matched to a gene; V was cut back by 1 base and J by 0 bases. This CDR3 reads CSARGTSGSTDTQYF. The CDR3 DNA reads TGCAGTGCTAGAGGGACTAGCGGGAGCACAGATACGCAGTATTTT.

This clonotype appeared a few times. V and J are TRBV6-5 and TRBJ1-6; TRBD1 agrees at 7 bases. Germline CDR1 is MNHEY and CDR2 is SVGAGI. The CDR3 loop spans 15 amino acids. V shed 6 bases, J shed 9 bases, and the junction held 11 bases outside the gene matches. The CDR3 sequence: CASSLTGNDASPLHF. CDR3 nucleotides: TGTGCCAGCAGCCTGACAGGGAACGATGCTTCACCCCTCCACTTT.

The genes are TRBV5-1 and TRBJ1-2; 9 bases are a match to TRBD1. The junction had 10 bases not matched to a gene; V was cut back by 4 bases and J by 9 bases. Germline loops: CDR1 SGHRS, CDR2 YFSETQ. This CDR3 is 14 amino acids long. CDR3 coding DNA: TGCGCCAGCAGCCTGGGACAGGGTACTCGCCGCTACACCTTC. This translates into CASSLGQGTRRYTF.

This CDR3 is CAISLKRTDSSTDTQYF. CDR3 nucleotides: TGTGCCATCAGCCTAAAGCGGACAGATTCTAGCACAGATACGCAGTATTTT. This rearrangement joins TRBV10-3 to TRBJ2-3; a possible D gene is TRBD1 (6 bases). Germline V gene sequence: CDR1 ENHRY, CDR2 SYGVKD. This CDR3 spans 17 amino acids. V was clipped by 6 bases and J by 0 bases, with 19 bases between them.

This clonotype came up many times. V usage is TRBV18 and J usage is TRBJ1-1; TRBD1 is a possible D gene (5 bases). V shed 5 bases and J shed 0 bases, with 10 bases lying between them. CDR3 length equals 14 residues. Germline loops: CDR1 KGHSH, CDR2 LQKENI. This chain's CDR3 is CASSTATVNTEAFF. In nucleotides, the CDR3 is TGTGCCAGCTCAACAGCGACAGTGAACACTGAAGCTTTCTTT.

V is TRBV4-3 and J is TRBJ1-2, with 9 bases that match TRBD1. Trimming removed 3 bases from V and 8 bases from J; junction bases left unmatched: 10. Germline CDR1 reads LGHNA; CDR2 reads YSLEER. CDR3 length equals 15 residues. The CDR3 nucleotides are TGCGCCAGCAGCCAGGAAACCGGGACAGGGTACGGCTACACCTTC. Translation gives CASSQETGTGYGYTF.

This clonotype was detected only a few times. CDR3 residues: CAWSRAPEKLFF. The CDR3 DNA sequence: TGTGCCTGGAGCCGAGCCCCTGAAAAACTGTTTTTT. The chain combines TRBV30 with TRBJ1-4; no clear D. The CDR3 loop spans 12 amino acids. Germline assignment: CDR1 GTSNPN and CDR2 SVGIG (reference sequence). The V end lost 3 bases, the J end lost 7 bases, and 9 bases lay between the germline ends.

This clonotype was picked up a small number of times. The chain uses TRBV7-9 and TRBJ2-4, with D perhaps matching TRBD1 (5 bases). V was shortened by 4 bases and J by 9 bases, with 7 bases between the two germline ends. There are 11 residues in the CDR3. CDR1 SEHNR and CDR2 FQNEAQ come from the germline V gene (reference sequence). CDR3 DNA sequence: TGTGCCAGCAGCTATCAGGGCATTCAGTACTTC. Encoded protein: CASSYQGIQYF.

Many counts were recorded for this clonotype. V gene TRBV4-3 combines with J gene TRBJ2-3; tentatively, D is TRBD2 (6 bases). The CDR3 runs 15 residues. Trimming pared 5 bases from V and 2 bases from J, leaving 14 bases between. CDR1 is LGHNA, CDR2 YSLEER, per germline. CDR3 protein: CASSKGGGVTDTQYF. The CDR3 coding sequence is TGCGCCAGCAGCAAGGGAGGAGGGGTCACAGATACGCAGTATTTT.

The genes are TRBV12-3 or TRBV12-4 and TRBJ1-1; TRBD1 agrees at 10 bases. The CDR3 has 17 amino acids. Germline trimming cut 6 bases from V and 0 bases from J; bases unmatched to any gene: 10. The CDR3, as DNA: TGTGCCAGCAGCCCCCGGACAGGGGGGTTCATGAACACTGAAGCTTTCTTT. As protein: CASSPRTGGFMNTEAFF.

This clonotype was observed a handful of times. This chain joins TRBV5-1 and TRBJ2-7; 7 bases are shared with TRBD1. The CDR3 sequence is 14 residues long. Trimming took 4 bases from V and 4 from J; bases not matched to a gene: 8. Germline CDR1 reads SGHRS; CDR2 reads YFSETQ. DNA for the CDR3: TGCGCCAGCAGCCCTACAGGGGCTCAGTACGAGCAGTACTTC. It codes for CASSPTGAQYEQYF.

The genes are TRBV20-1 and TRBJ2-7; tentatively, D is TRBD2 (5 bases). Germline CDR1 and CDR2: DFQATT and SNEGSKA (reference sequence). Trimming took 5 bases from V and 7 from J, leaving 9 bases between them. This CDR3 region has 10 residues. This chain's CDR3 is CSAQREEQYF. The CDR3 DNA sequence: TGCAGTGCTCAGAGGGAGGAGCAGTACTTC.

The J gene is TRBJ2-1, the V gene TRBV19; 8 bases map to TRBD2. The CDR3 is 17 residues long. The germline V gene has CDR1 LNHDA and CDR2 SQIVND (reference sequence). With 6 bases clipped from V and 2 bases from J, the junction kept 12 bases outside the gene matches. This CDR3 is CASSTSRGRKTYNEQFF. The CDR3 DNA reads as TGTGCCAGTAGCACTTCCCGCGGGAGGAAAACCTACAATGAGCAGTTCTTC. Full variable domain (missing parts from reference TRBV19 and TRBJ2-1): DGGITQSPKYLFRKEGQNVTLSCEQNLNHDAMYWYRQDPGQGLRLIYYSQIVNDFQKGDIAEGYSVSREKKESFPLTVTSAQKNPTAFYLCASSTSRGRKTYNEQFFGPGTRLTVL.

J is TRBJ1-5 and V is TRBV6-1; D remains unclear. Germline CDR1 MNHNS, CDR2 SASEGT. The CDR3 length is 15 residues. Trimming shortened V by 4 bases and J by 3 bases, and 13 bases separated the two germline ends. The CDR3 here is CASSGEAYHNQPQHF. CDR3 bases: TGTGCCAGCAGTGGGGAGGCTTATCACAATCAGCCCCAGCATTTT.

The V call is TRBV7-9, the J call TRBJ1-1; 7 nucleotides match TRBD1. With V trimmed by 4 bases and J by 2 bases, 22 bases remained unmatched. The CDR3 spans 20 residues. Per germline, CDR1 SEHNR and CDR2 FQNEAQ (reference sequence). The chain's CDR3 is CASSSLRTLTGDGRNTEAFF. The CDR3 nucleotides read TGTGCCAGCAGCTCCCTTAGGACCCTAACAGGGGATGGGAGAAACACTGAAGCTTTCTTT.

This chain connects TRBV20-1 to TRBJ2-3; 9 bases agree with TRBD2. The CDR3 loop spans 17 amino acids. V was clipped by 2 bases and J by 1 base; unmatched bases: 10. Germline CDR1 reads DFQATT; CDR2 reads SNEGSKA (reference sequence). The CDR3, as DNA: TGCAGTGCTAGAAGTCTAGCGGGACAACAGCGCACAGATACGCAGTATTTT. Encoded protein: CSARSLAGQQRTDTQYF.

This clonotype was observed a handful of times. This CDR3 reads CASSEFVVMNTEAFF. In DNA form, the CDR3 reads TGTGCCAGCAGTGAATTTGTGGTCATGAACACTGAAGCTTTCTTT. The rearrangement joins TRBV6-1 to TRBJ1-1; no firm D call. The V gene's germline CDR1 is MNHNS and CDR2 SASEGT. The germline V and J ends were trimmed by 2 bases and 0 bases, with 10 bases remaining between them. The CDR3 is 15 amino acids.

The chain is built from TRBV6-6 and TRBJ1-1; D is undetermined. The CDR3 extends over 14 amino acids. Germline-derived CDR1 and CDR2 are MNHNY and SVGAGI (reference sequence). With 4 bases removed from V and 6 bases from J, the gap between germline ends came to 15 bases. CDR3 protein: CASSSQAPLSEAFF. Here the CDR3 DNA reads TGTGCCAGCAGTTCCCAGGCACCCTTATCTGAAGCTTTCTTT.